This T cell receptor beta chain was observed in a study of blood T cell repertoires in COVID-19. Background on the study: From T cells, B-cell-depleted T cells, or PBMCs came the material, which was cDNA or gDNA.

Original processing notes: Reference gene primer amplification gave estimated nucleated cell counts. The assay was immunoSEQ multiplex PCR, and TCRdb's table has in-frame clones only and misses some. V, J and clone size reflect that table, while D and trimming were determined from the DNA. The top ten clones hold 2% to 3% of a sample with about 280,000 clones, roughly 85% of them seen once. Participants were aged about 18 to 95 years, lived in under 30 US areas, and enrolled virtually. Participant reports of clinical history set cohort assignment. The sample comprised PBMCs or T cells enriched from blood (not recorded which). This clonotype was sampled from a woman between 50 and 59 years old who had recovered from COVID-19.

CDR3 region: CASSPLNTEAFF. CDR3 in DNA: TGTGCCAGTAGTCCTCTCAACACTGAAGCTTTCTTT. This chain connects TRBV19 to TRBJ1-1; D not resolved. CDR1 and CDR2 (germline): LNHDA, SQIVND (reference sequence). This CDR3 comprises 12 residues. Deletions cut 5 bases from V and 2 bases from J, with 6 bases between.